The T cell receptor beta chain under discussion was sequenced for a study of OX40 agonist ivuxolimab in advanced cancers. Background on the study: A diagnosis of hepatocellular carcinoma, melanoma, renal cell or head and neck cancer was present in dose-escalation patients.

Clones were sequenced by immunoSEQ multiplex PCR, and TCRdb holds only the in-frame ones, with some missing. The sample includes under 65,000 clones, roughly nine tenths of them seen just once. With autoimmune disease history or systemic immunosuppression, patients were excluded. CDR1 is PRHDT, CDR2 FYEKMQ, per germline (reference sequence). CDR3 size: 16 residues. The J segment lost 1 base and the V segment lost 5 bases, leaving 2 bases of the junction unmatched. The rearrangement links TRBV13 to TRBJ2-3; 14 bases fit TRBD2. Sequenced here: CD4+ or CD8+ T cells sorted from blood, sampled in a trial of the OX40 agonist ivuxolimab. The source is an adult with an advanced solid tumor such as melanoma, head and neck, liver or kidney cancer. CDR3: CASSKTSGRGTDTQYF. The DNA for the CDR3 is TGTGCCAGCAGCAAGACTAGCGGGAGGGGCACAGATACGCAGTATTTT.